This TCR beta chain was found in a study of T cell responses to AZD1222 COVID-19 vaccine. The study, taken as a whole, reports: Most donors were white British, females outnumbered males, and clonal diversity was possibly underestimated. No day 14 peak samples; only post-peak repertoires were characterized. Breadth and depth of Spike-specific TCRs rose after two AZD1222 doses.

Germline V gene data show CDR1 as SGHTA and CDR2 as FQGNSA. The CDR3 is made up of 16 amino acids. Trimming pared 1 base from V and 3 bases from J, leaving 15 bases between. Second-dose intervals of approximately 4 or approximately 12 weeks were pooled. Measured with immunoSEQ multiplex PCR; TCRdb has only the in-frame clones, and not every one. Of tens of thousands of clones listed, about 89% are singletons. As to this clone: Antigen unknown.

The receptor was isolated from an adult who received the AZD1222 COVID-19 vaccine. Sequenced here: peripheral blood, sampled 28 days after the second AZD1222 dose. The V gene is TRBV7-2, the J gene TRBJ1-2; TRBD1 is a possible D gene (6 bases). CDR3 DNA: TGTGCCAGCAGCTTAGATGGGGGCGTTTTCGACTATGGCTACACCTTC. Protein sequence: CASSLDGGVFDYGYTF.